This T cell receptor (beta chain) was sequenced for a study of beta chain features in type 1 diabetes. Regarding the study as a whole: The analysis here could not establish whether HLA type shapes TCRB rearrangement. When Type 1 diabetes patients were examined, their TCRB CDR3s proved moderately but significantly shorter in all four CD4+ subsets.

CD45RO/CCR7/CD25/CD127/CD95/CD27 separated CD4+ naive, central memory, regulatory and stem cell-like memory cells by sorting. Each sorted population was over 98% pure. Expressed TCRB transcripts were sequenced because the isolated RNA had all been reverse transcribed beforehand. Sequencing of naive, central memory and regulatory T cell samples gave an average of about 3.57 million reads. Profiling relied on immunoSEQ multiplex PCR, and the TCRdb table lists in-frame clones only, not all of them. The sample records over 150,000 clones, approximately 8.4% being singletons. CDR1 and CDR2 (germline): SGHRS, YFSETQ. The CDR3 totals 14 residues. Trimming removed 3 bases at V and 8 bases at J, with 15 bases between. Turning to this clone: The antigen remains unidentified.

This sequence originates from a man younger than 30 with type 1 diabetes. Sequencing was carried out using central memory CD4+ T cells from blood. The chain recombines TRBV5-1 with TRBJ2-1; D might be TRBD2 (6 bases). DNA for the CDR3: TGCGCCAGCAGCTCCAGGACTACCTTTGATGAGCAGTTCTTC. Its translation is CASSSRTTFDEQFF.